This T cell receptor (beta chain) was observed in a study of blood T cell dynamics during melanoma immunotherapy. Time point of the sample: pre-treatment baseline. Repertoires were generated with immunoSEQ multiplex PCR, while TCRdb's copy carries only in-frame clones and drops some. The sample has 9,500 to 10,000 clones, approximately 86% seen once. Per the germline V gene, CDR1 is SNHLY and CDR2 is FYNNEI. Trimming removed 6 bases at V and 2 bases at J, with 11 bases between. CDR3 length: 13 residues. Sequences were derived from blood, sampled from a patient treated with checkpoint blockade. The genes are TRBV2 and TRBJ2-7, with TRBD1 as a possible D gene (6 bases). The TCR comes from a human donor with melanoma. The CDR3 spells CASRKGQTYEQYF. The CDR3 DNA is TGTGCCAGCAGAAAAGGACAGACCTACGAGCAGTACTTC.